This TCR beta chain is from a study of T cell repertoires in cytomegalovirus infection. About the research overall: Indications of both CMV infection and matching HLA type were provided by public TCR beta signatures. Whole-study results and caveats: Carriers of CMV and the relevant HLA type were discriminated by public TCR beta frequency. Clonotypes of TCR beta that were HLA-C-restricted and CMV-specific dominated the ex vivo response.

TCRdb itself ran the reads through MiXCR, one entry per CDR3 protein. The data contain about a million distinct CDR3 sequences, 31% of them seen just once; the ten biggest clones take up 10% to 15%. The CDR3 extends over 13 amino acids. CDR1 is ENHRY, CDR2 SYGVKD, per germline. Comment on this clonotype: Its antigen is currently unknown.

The sample was cultured CD8+ T cells from PBMCs, taken from culture after CMV antigen stimulation. The chain links TRBV10-3 to TRBJ1-3; 7 bases are shared with TRBD1. The receptor was derived from a human donor in good health (CMV status not recorded). Some clones in this sample may be carry-over from other donors' samples. CDR3 nucleotides: TGTACCGTGGGACAGCCCAACTTTAACACCATATATTTT. Translated: CTVGQPNFNTIYF.